This T cell receptor beta chain was retrieved from a study of blood T cell repertoires in COVID-19. Sequenced by immunoSEQ multiplex PCR; TCRdb stores in-frame clones only, minus some. The profile shows over 250,000 clones, more than 85% of them singletons. The CDR3 totals 18 residues. Trimming left V 0 bases short and J 2 bases short, with 20 bases between. The germline V gene encodes CDR1 MNHEY and CDR2 SMNVEV (reference sequence). This chain connects TRBV27 to TRBJ2-7, with D possibly matching TRBD2 (5 bases). This clonotype was obtained from a man aged 40-49 years who had recovered from COVID-19. The sequenced sample consisted of PBMCs or T cells enriched from blood (not recorded which). The CDR3 protein is CASSLSGLARGNPYEQYF. CDR3 coding DNA: TGTGCCAGCAGTTTATCCGGGCTAGCCCGAGGGAATCCCTACGAGCAGTACTTC.